The sequence of this T cell receptor beta chain was determined in a study of early T cells in non-severe SARS-CoV-2 infection. Overall study context: Unpaired chains resulted from sequencing bulk RNA of unsorted whole blood.

This clonotype was seen a handful of times. Its antigen is still unknown. CDR3 length: 15 amino acids. With 1 base clipped from V and 4 bases from J, the junction kept 5 bases outside the gene matches. CDR1 is DFQATT, CDR2 SNEGSKA, per germline (reference sequence). Overall study findings and caveats: Anti-spike CD8 responses were favored by VDJdb matching, which missed private and CD4 specificities.

The protocol attached unique molecular identifiers to individual cDNA molecules. TCRdb redid the calling of the 5' RACE reads with MiXCR, one entry per CDR3 protein. The sample lists tens of thousands of distinct CDR3 sequences; 5.5% to 7.5% were seen once. Sequencing was carried out using whole blood. This sequence originates from an adult who was a healthcare worker with PCR-confirmed SARS-CoV-2 infection or an uninfected control (not recorded which). The V and J genes are TRBV20-1 and TRBJ2-3, with 10 bases aligning to TRBD2. CDR3 region: CSARVGSGGADTQYF. The CDR3 bases are TGCAGTGCTAGAGTAGGGAGCGGGGGGGCAGATACGCAGTATTTT.